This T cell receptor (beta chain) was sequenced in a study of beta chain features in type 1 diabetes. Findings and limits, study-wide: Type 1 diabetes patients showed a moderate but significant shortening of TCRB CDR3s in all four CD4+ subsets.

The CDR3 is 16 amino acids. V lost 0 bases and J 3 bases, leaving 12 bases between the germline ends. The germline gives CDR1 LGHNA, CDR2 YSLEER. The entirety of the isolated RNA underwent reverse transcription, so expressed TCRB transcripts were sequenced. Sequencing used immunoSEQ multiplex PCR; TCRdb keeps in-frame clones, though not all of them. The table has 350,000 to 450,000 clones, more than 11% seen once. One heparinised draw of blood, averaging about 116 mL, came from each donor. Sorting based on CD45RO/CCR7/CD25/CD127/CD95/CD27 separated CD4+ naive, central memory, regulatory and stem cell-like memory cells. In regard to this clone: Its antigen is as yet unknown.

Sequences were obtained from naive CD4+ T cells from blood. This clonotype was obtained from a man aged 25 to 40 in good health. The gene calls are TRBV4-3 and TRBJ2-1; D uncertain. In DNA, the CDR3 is TGCGCCAGCAGCCAAGAGGCCGGGCCGAGCTACAATGAGCAGTTCTTC. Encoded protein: CASSQEAGPSYNEQFF.